This paragraph reports one T cell receptor beta chain. Its target antigen remains unknown. No quality values exist for individual bases; no much larger clone is one base distant. Sequenced on an Illumina HiSeq 2500. Quantitative 5'-RACE with molecular barcodes was used to prepare TCR beta libraries. Per the authors' processing: Disease-linked TCR variants were identified with a new computational method built on a probabilistic model of VDJ rearrangement. The public sequencing data were trimmed at Q25 with fastp and processed into clonotypes with MiXCR by TCRdb, which kept only in-frame beta chains. Duplicate CDR3 protein sequences are folded into a single record with the most common DNA and genes. None of the V and J calls come from the authors' own analysis; TCRdb made them. The sample yields about 92,000 distinct CDR3 sequences; around 9.4% were counted once. The top ten clones comprise roughly 5.6% of the sample.

The cysteine opens and the phenylalanine closes a CDR3 of 14 amino acids. Here the CDR3 DNA is all that survives: 42 bases in frame from base 1. The germline V gene sets CDR1 to SNHLY and CDR2 to FYNNEI. The junction shows trimming of 4 bases on V and 2 bases on J, plus 10 bases between the germline ends. The sample comes from a study of CD8 T cells in ankylosing spondylitis (dated by TCRdb to 2016 to 2017). Broadly, across the study: To find TCR variants linked to disease, the study profiled T cell receptor beta repertoires in ankylosing spondylitis patients and healthy donors. Samples of peripheral blood were taken, and for ankylosing spondylitis patients, synovial fluid was collected as well. The whole study cohort included some 100 healthy donors and 20 to 30 ankylosing spondylitis patients. Overall results and qualifications from the work: The disease-linked clones had a CD8+ phenotype and were found at relatively low frequencies in peripheral blood. Significant enrichment of the disease-linked clones was reported in matched synovial fluid samples from ankylosing spondylitis patients. Some of the motif variants had been reported before in the synovial fluid and blood of reactive arthritis patients, a finding that suggests common disease-initiation mechanisms. A TCR beta motif made up of several highly homologous amino acid variants appeared to be characteristic of blood from ankylosing spondylitis patients.

The chain is assembled from TRBV2 and TRBJ2-3, with no D gene named confidently. Sequenced: blood, either unsorted or a sorted T cell fraction (not recorded which). The TCR sequence derives from a male donor with ankylosing spondylitis or in good health (not recorded which). The nucleotide sequence reads TGTGCCAGCAGTGTGAGGCACACCACAGATACGCAGTATTTT. Translated, this is CASSVRHTTDTQYF.